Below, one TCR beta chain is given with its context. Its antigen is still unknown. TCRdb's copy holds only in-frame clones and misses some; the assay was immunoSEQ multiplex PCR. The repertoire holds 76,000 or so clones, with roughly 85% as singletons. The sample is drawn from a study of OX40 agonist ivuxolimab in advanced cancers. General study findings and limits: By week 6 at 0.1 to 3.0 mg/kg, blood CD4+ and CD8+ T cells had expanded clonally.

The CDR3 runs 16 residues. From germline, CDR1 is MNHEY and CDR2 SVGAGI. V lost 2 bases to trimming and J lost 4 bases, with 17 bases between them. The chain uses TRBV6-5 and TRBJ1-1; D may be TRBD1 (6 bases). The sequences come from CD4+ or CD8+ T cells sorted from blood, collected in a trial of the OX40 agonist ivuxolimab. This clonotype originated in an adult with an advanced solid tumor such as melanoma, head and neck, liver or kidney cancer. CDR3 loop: CASSYEARGTTTEAFF. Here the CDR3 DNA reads TGTGCCAGCAGTTACGAGGCCAGGGGTACTACCACTGAAGCTTTCTTT.